These T cell receptor beta chains were read from a single sample in a study of OX40 agonist ivuxolimab in advanced cancers. The assay was immunoSEQ multiplex PCR, and TCRdb's table has in-frame clones only and misses some. There are 50,000 to 70,000 clones in the sample; 85% to 90% occur only once, and approximately 0.4% lies in the top ten. Here the sequenced sample was CD4+ or CD8+ T cells sorted from blood, taken in a trial of the OX40 agonist ivuxolimab. The receptors were sampled from an adult with an advanced solid tumor such as melanoma, head and neck, liver or kidney cancer. The CDR3 runs from the conserved cysteine through the conserved F or W. Each record gives: D gene, J gene, V gene, clone size, CDR3 DNA, CDR3 protein. D genes are given only for firm matches. Rows give clone size only sometimes, using once, few, many, or a class for an expanded clone.

D gene: NA; J gene: TRBJ1-2; V gene: TRBV19; clone size: NA; CDR3 DNA: TGTGCCAGTAGTATGACAGCAGACTATGGCTACACCTTC; CDR3 protein: CASSMTADYGYTF
D gene: NA; J gene: TRBJ2-1; V gene: TRBV6-5; clone size: NA; CDR3 DNA: TGTGCCAGCAGTTATACTTACAGGGAGAATGAGCAGTTCTTC; CDR3 protein: CASSYTYRENEQFF
D gene: TRBD1; J gene: TRBJ1-5; V gene: TRBV18; clone size: NA; CDR3 DNA: TGTGCCAGCTCACCCGACAGGGGAGGGAGCAATCAGCCCCAGCATTTT; CDR3 protein: CASSPDRGGSNQPQHF
D gene: NA; J gene: TRBJ1-5; V gene: TRBV4-1; clone size: NA; CDR3 DNA: TGCGCCAGCAGCCCAAACCGGGAGGATCAGCCCCAGCATTTT; CDR3 protein: CASSPNREDQPQHF
D gene: NA; J gene: TRBJ2-2; V gene: TRBV6-1; clone size: NA; CDR3 DNA: TGTGCCAGCAGTGAAGCCGGAACCCTAGGAGAGCTGTTTTTT; CDR3 protein: CASSEAGTLGELFF
D gene: TRBD2; J gene: TRBJ2-1; V gene: TRBV25-1; clone size: once; CDR3 DNA: TGTGCCAGCAGTGAGGCTAGCGGGGGCTACAATGAGCAGTTCTTC; CDR3 protein: CASSEASGGYNEQFF
D gene: NA; J gene: TRBJ2-3; V gene: TRBV29-1; clone size: NA; CDR3 DNA: TGCAGCGCCCAAGACCAGTCAGTCACAGATACGCAGTATTTT; CDR3 protein: CSAQDQSVTDTQYF
D gene: NA; J gene: TRBJ1-2; V gene: TRBV6-6; clone size: NA; CDR3 DNA: TGTGCCAGTGGATGGGGAGCTGGCTACACCTTC; CDR3 protein: CASGWGAGYTF
D gene: NA; J gene: TRBJ2-2; V gene: TRBV7-3; clone size: NA; CDR3 DNA: TGTGCCAGCAGCGCCCCCCACGGGACCGGGGAGCTGTTTTTT; CDR3 protein: CASSAPHGTGELFF
D gene: TRBD1; J gene: TRBJ1-4; V gene: TRBV11-2; clone size: NA; CDR3 DNA: TGTGCCAGCAGCTCCCCCAGGGGGCGCGGCGAAAAACTGTTTTTT; CDR3 protein: CASSSPRGRGEKLFF
D gene: NA; J gene: TRBJ1-2; V gene: TRBV5-1; clone size: once; CDR3 DNA: TGCGCCAGCAGCTTGGGCAGGGAAGGCGTTGATGGCTACACCTTC; CDR3 protein: CASSLGREGVDGYTF
D gene: NA; J gene: TRBJ2-7; V gene: TRBV7-9; clone size: NA; CDR3 DNA: TGTGCCAGCAGCGACAACAGGGTTGGAACCGAGCAGTACTTC; CDR3 protein: CASSDNRVGTEQYF
D gene: NA; J gene: TRBJ2-1; V gene: TRBV5-4; clone size: NA; CDR3 DNA: TGTGCCAGCAGCTTGTTCATGCGACAGAACAATGAGCAGTTCTTC; CDR3 protein: CASSLFMRQNNEQFF
D gene: NA; J gene: TRBJ2-3; V gene: TRBV4-3; clone size: NA; CDR3 DNA: TGCGCCAGCAGCCATGGATGGAGCTTCCCTAGCACAGATACGCAGTATTTT; CDR3 protein: CASSHGWSFPSTDTQYF
D gene: NA; J gene: TRBJ1-1; V gene: TRBV27; clone size: NA; CDR3 DNA: TGTGCCAGCAATCGTTTAGCGGGGTCGATCACTGAAGCTTTCTTT; CDR3 protein: CASNRLAGSITEAFF
D gene: NA; J gene: TRBJ1-2; V gene: TRBV14; clone size: NA; CDR3 DNA: TGTGCCAGCAGCCAAGCAGGGACCTACAACTATGGCTACACCTTC; CDR3 protein: CASSQAGTYNYGYTF
D gene: NA; J gene: TRBJ2-7; V gene: TRBV11-2; clone size: NA; CDR3 DNA: TGTGCCAGCAGACAGACCACAGGCTACGAGCAGTACTTC; CDR3 protein: CASRQTTGYEQYF
D gene: NA; J gene: TRBJ2-7; V gene: TRBV7-2; clone size: NA; CDR3 DNA: TGTGCCAGCAGCTCAAGAGGTTGGGGTTACGAGCAGTACTTC; CDR3 protein: CASSSRGWGYEQYF
D gene: NA; J gene: TRBJ1-2; V gene: TRBV6-5; clone size: NA; CDR3 DNA: TGTGCCAGCACCTCCGTTTCTGGGTTGAACTATGGCTACACCTTC; CDR3 protein: CASTSVSGLNYGYTF
D gene: NA; J gene: TRBJ2-7; V gene: TRBV4-3; clone size: NA; CDR3 DNA: TGCGCCAGCAGCCAAGGGTTGGGTTACGAGCAGTACTTC; CDR3 protein: CASSQGLGYEQYF
D gene: NA; J gene: TRBJ1-4; V gene: TRBV5-8; clone size: NA; CDR3 DNA: TGTGCCAGCAGCTTGGTTGAAAAACTGTTTTTT; CDR3 protein: CASSLVEKLFF
D gene: NA; J gene: TRBJ1-1; V gene: TRBV6-5; clone size: NA; CDR3 DNA: TGTGCCAGCAGTACTACCGCCTACTCTGAAGCTTTCTTT; CDR3 protein: CASSTTAYSEAFF